In its sample, the clone carrying this T cell receptor beta chain was seen many times. This beta chain is a stray read from a library made for alpha chains; its abundance is not meaningful. TCRdb recomputed calls from the 5' RACE reads with MiXCR, one row per CDR3 protein. In the table there are roughly 15,000 distinct CDR3 sequences, roughly 3.6% of which are singletons. Trimming took 3 bases from V and 7 from J; bases not matched to a gene: 3. This CDR3 region has 12 residues. Time point denoted: sample taken at primary tumor resection. A total of over 70 untreated early-stage non-small cell lung cancer patients served as donors. Unsorted tumor, nontumor lung tissue or cryopreserved PBMC supplied the whole RNA. The data stem from a study of spatial heterogeneity in lung cancer. Study-wide context: More beta-chain than alpha-chain sequences were consistently detected. An average of more than ten raw reads was observed per unique TCR and UMI combination.

The rearrangement uses TRBV12-3 or TRBV12-4 and TRBJ2-7, with 7 nucleotides matching TRBD2. The source was normal lung tissue next to the tumor, collected at surgery. The receptor was isolated from a male donor with early-stage non-small cell lung cancer. This CDR3 reads CASSLGAGEQYF. The CDR3, as DNA: TGTGCCAGCAGTTTGGGAGCGGGGGAGCAGTACTTC.